Below, one TCR beta chain is given with its context. This clonotype appeared many times. Its specific antigen is unknown. No much larger clonotype is one base removed from it; base qualities were not supplied. CDR1 and CDR2 are drawn from the germline V gene: SGHTA, FQGNSA. The trim is 0 bases for V and 8 bases for J, with a gap of 7 bases between the germline ends. Spanning cysteine to phenylalanine, the CDR3 consists of 12 amino acids. The kept DNA is CDR3 alone, 36 bases in frame from the first base. cDNA was synthesized by template-switch 5'RACE using a primer carrying a 10-nucleotide random unique molecular identifier by which each TCR transcript was tagged. Each sequencing run produced over 180 million TCR-beta sequences covering 15-18 subjects. Total RNA was extracted with the RNeasy kit. TCR-beta VDJ regions were amplified with primers for the TCR constant region and the 5'RACE anchor, using the KAPA Real-time Library Amplification kit. Sample indexes and Illumina adaptors were added in a first PCR, and a second PCR then increased library yield. After Ampure bead purification, the TCR product of roughly 650 bp was size-selected on a 2% E-gel SizeSelection system. Before pooling, library quality was checked on a Bioanalyzer, concentration was measured with Qubit, and libraries were quantified with the Kapa Library Quantification kit. An Illumina HiSeq 2500 sequenced the libraries paired-end 2 x 150 bp. To increase sequence diversity, about 23-30% phiX was spiked into each library pool. The source study handled its data this way. Quality-filtered reads were processed with the UMI-based MiGEC pipeline, and over 75% of raw TCR sequences were removed by the MiGEC pipeline during error correction. IMGT germline references were used for aligning VDJ genes, and each clonotype was defined as a unique CDR3 amino acid sequence together with its V-J genes. Clonal expansion, Shannon diversity and CDR3 relatedness were evaluated with VDJtools (CalcPairwiseDistances, ClusterSamples), while phylogenetic trees were built in CLCbio workbench. Clones with at least 8 unique UMIs were defined as expanded, with this threshold being based on coefficient-of-variation modelling across technical triplicates. TCRdb reprocessed the public reads (quality trimming at Q25 with fastp, clone calling with MiXCR) and kept in-frame beta chains. Each entry merges the rows of one CDR3 protein and shows their most common DNA and genes. The V and J calls were determined by TCRdb, not by the authors. Present in this sample are about 33,000 distinct CDR3 sequences, 1.5% of which were seen just once. Of the sample, about 9% falls within the top ten clones.

This sample stems from a study of neurological immune-mediated disorders (dated by TCRdb to about 2019). For context, the study as a whole: Among the approximately 34 multiple sclerosis patients, relapsing-remitting MS was present in some 31 and secondary progressive MS was present in 3. The 95 to 110 TCR-beta libraries covered PBMC samples along with longitudinal samples, technical triplicates, and paired sorted CD4+ and CD8+ T-cell subsets. The cohort included 68 subjects: approximately 15 with HAM/TSP, some 35 with multiple sclerosis, and some 20 healthy controls. Peripheral blood TCR-beta repertoires from patients with HTLV-I-associated myelopathy (HAM/TSP), patients with multiple sclerosis, and healthy controls were compared in the study using UMI-based sequencing.

Unsorted PBMC libraries were generated from 2 million PBMCs stored in RNAlater at -80 °C until RNA extraction. The multiple sclerosis patients were enrolled in a US clinical protocol that used magnetic resonance imaging to evaluate disease progression. PBMCs were separated from peripheral blood using Ficoll-Hypaque density gradient centrifugation and then cryopreserved in liquid nitrogen. What the authors observed across the whole study: In a phylogenetic analysis, the repertoires of 18 out of 34 MS patients fell into a single cluster of related CDR3 sequences, pointing to a possible signature at the repertoire level. TCR clonal expansion was highest in HAM/TSP patients and lowest in MS patients, with MS patients falling below even healthy controls. No clinical or MRI features were associated with the MS cluster, and the authors said that larger cohorts are needed. No identical CDR3 amino acid sequences were shared among expanded clones across subjects, suggesting private TCR-beta repertoires in all groups.

The rearrangement joined TRBV7-2 to TRBJ1-1, with the D gene not clear enough to name. Sequenced: PBMCs. This TCR was sampled from a woman younger than 45 with multiple sclerosis. The CDR3 reads as follows: CASSLAAREAFF. The DNA is TGTGCCAGCAGCTTAGCTGCACGGGAAGCTTTCTTT.